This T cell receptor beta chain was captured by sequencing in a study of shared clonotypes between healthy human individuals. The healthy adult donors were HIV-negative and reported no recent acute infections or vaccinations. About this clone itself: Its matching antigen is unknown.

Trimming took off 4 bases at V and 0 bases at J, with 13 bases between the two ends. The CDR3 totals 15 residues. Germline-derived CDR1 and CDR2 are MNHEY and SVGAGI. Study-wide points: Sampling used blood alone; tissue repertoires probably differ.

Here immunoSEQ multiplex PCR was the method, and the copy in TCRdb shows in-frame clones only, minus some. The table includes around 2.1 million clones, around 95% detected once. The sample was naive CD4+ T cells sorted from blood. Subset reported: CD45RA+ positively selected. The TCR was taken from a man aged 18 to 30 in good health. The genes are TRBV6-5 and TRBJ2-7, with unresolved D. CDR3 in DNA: TGTGCCAGCAGTTCCCCCCGAGAGGCCTCCTACGAGCAGTACTTC. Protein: CASSSPREASYEQYF.